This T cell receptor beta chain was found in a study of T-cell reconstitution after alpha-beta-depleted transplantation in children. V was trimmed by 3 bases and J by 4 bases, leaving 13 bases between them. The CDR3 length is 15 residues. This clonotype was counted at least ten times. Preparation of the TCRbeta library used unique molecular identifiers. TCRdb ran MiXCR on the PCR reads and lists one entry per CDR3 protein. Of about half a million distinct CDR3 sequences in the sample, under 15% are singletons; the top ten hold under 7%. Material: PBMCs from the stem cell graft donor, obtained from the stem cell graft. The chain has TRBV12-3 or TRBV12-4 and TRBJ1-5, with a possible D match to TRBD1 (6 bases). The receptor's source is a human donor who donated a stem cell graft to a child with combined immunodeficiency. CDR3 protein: CASSFGGDGNQPQHF. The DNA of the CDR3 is TGTGCCAGCAGTTTCGGGGGCGACGGAAATCAGCCCCAGCATTTT.